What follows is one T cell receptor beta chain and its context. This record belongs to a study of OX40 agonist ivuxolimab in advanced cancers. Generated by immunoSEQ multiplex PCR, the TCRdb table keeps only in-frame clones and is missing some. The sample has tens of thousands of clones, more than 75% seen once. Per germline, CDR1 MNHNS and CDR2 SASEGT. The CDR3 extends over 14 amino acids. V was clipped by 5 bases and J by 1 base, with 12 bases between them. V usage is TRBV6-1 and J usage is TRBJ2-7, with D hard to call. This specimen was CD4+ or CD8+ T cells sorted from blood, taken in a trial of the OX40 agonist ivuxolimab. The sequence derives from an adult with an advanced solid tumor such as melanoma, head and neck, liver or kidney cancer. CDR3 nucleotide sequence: TGTGCCAGCAGTCCCGTAGGAGTTTCCTACGAGCAGTACTTC. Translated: CASSPVGVSYEQYF.